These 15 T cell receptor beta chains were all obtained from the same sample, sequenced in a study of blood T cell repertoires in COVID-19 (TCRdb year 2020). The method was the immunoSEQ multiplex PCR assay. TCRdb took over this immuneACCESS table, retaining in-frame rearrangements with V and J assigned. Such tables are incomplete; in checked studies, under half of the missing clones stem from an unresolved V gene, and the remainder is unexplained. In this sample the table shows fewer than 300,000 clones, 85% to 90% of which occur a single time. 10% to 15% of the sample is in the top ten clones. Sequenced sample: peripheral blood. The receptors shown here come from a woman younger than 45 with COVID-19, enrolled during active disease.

The CDR3 nucleotides are TGCGCCAGCAGCCCCAGACCAGGGGGAAACAATCAGCCCCAGCATTTT. It yields the protein CASSPRPGGNNQPQHF. The J gene is TRBJ1-5, the V gene TRBV5-1, with 7 bases that match TRBD1. V gave up 4 bases and J gave up 3 bases; unmatched junction bases: 10. The length of the CDR3 is 16 residues. The germline V gene has CDR1 SGHRS and CDR2 YFSETQ.

The CDR3 nucleotides read TGTGCCAGCAGCCATGAGGGCCAAGAGACCCAGTACTTC. Encoded protein: CASSHEGQETQYF. The V and J genes are TRBV3-1 (or the pseudogene TRBV3-2) and TRBJ2-5, with D tentatively TRBD2 (5 bases). The CDR3 length is 13 residues. V lost 3 bases and J lost 1, with 6 bases in between. Germline assignment: CDR1 LGHDT and CDR2 YNNKEL (reference sequence).

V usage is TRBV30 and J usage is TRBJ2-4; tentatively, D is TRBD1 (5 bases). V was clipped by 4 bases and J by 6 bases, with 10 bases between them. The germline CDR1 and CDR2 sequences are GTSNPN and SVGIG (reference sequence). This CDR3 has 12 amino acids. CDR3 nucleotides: TGTGCCTGGACAGGGAATGGAAACATTCAGTACTTC. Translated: CAWTGNGNIQYF. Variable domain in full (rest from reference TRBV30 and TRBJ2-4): SQTIHQWPATLVQPVGSPLSLECTVEGTSNPNLYWYRQAAGRGLQLLFYSVGIGQISSEVPQNLSASRPQDRQFILSSKKLLLSDSGFYLCAWTGNGNIQYFGAGTRLSVL.

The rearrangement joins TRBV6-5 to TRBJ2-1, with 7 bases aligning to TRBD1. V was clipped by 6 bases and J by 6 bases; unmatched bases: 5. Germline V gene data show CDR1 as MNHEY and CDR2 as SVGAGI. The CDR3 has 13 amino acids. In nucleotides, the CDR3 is TGTGCCAGCAGCCGGGACAGCCCCAATGAGCAGTTCTTC. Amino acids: CASSRDSPNEQFF.

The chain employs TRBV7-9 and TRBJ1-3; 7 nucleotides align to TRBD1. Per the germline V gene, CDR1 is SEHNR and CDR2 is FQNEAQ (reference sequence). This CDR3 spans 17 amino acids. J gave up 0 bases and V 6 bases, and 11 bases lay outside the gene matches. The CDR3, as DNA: TGTGCCAGCAGGTCTGGGACAGCCCTCAGCTCTGGAAACACCATATATTTT. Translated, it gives CASRSGTALSSGNTIYF.

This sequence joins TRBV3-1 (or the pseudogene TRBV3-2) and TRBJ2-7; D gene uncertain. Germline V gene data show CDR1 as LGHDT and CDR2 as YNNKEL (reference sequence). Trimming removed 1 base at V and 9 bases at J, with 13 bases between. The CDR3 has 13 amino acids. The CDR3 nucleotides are TGTGCCAGCAGCCAAGTGGTGGGTTCGGGGCAGTACTTC. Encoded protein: CASSQVVGSGQYF.

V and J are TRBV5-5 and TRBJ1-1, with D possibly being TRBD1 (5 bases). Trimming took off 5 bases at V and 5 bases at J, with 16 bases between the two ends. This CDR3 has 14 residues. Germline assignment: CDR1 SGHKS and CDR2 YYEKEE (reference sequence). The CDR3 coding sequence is TGTGCCAGCAGTCGGGGGTCAGGCTGGACTGAAGCTTTCTTT. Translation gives CASSRGSGWTEAFF. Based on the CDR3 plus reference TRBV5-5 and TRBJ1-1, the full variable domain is DAGVTQSPTHLIKTRGQQVTLRCSPISGHKSVSWYQQVLGQGPQFIFQYYEKEERGRGNFPDRFSARQFPNYSSELNVNALLLGDSALYLCASSRGSGWTEAFFGQGTRLTVV.

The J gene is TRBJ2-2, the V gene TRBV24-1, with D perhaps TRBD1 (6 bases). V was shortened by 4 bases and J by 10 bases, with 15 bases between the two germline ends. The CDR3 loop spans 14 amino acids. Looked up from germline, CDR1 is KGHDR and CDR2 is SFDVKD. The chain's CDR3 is CATSDNEPGEELFF. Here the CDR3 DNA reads TGTGCCACCAGTGACAATGAGCCAGGGGAGGAGCTGTTTTTT.

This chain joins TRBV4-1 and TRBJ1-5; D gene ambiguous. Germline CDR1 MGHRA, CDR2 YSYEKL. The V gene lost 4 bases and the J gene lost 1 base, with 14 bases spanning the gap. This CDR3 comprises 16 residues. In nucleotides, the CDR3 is TGCGCCAGCAGCCCCATAGCGGGAAGGAGCAATCAGCCCCAGCATTTT. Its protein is CASSPIAGRSNQPQHF.

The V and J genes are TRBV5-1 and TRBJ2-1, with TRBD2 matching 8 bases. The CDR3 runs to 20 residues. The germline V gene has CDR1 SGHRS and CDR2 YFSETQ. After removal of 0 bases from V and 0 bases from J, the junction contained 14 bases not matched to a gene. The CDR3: CASSLDWTSHRGSSYNEQFF. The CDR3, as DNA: TGCGCCAGCAGCTTGGATTGGACTAGCCATCGAGGAAGCTCCTACAATGAGCAGTTCTTC.

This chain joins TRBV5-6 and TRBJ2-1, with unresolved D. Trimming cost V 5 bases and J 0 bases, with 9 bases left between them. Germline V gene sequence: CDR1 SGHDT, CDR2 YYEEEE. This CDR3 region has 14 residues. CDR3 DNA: TGTGCCAGCAGTGCAGTTAACTCCTACAATGAGCAGTTCTTC. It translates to CASSAVNSYNEQFF.

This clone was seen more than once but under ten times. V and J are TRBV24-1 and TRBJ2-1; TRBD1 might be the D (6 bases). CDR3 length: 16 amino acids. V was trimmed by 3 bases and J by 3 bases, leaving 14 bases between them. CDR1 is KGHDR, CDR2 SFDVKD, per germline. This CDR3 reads CATSDPGGRGYNEQFF. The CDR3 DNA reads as TGTGCCACCAGTGATCCCGGCGGCAGGGGCTACAATGAGCAGTTCTTC.

The CDR3 region has the DNA TGTGCCAGCAGCTTAGGGGGCACTGGAAACACCATATATTTT. Its protein is CASSLGGTGNTIYF. The chain has TRBV7-2 and TRBJ1-3; tentatively, D is TRBD1 (5 bases). The CDR3 is 14 amino acids. V was pared by 1 base and J by 2 bases, with 6 bases between. Germline CDR1 reads SGHTA; CDR2 reads FQGNSA.

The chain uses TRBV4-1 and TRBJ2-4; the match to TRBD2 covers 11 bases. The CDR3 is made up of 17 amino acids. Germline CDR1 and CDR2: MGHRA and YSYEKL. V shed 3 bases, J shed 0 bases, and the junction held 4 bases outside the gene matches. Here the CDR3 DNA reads TGCGCCAGCAGCCACCTACTAGCGGGGGTAGCCAAAAACATTCAGTACTTC. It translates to CASSHLLAGVAKNIQYF.

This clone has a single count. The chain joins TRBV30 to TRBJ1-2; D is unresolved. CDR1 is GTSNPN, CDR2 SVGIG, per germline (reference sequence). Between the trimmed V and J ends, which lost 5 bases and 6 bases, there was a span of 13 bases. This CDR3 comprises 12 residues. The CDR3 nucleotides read TGTGCCTGGGAGGAGGGAGGAGATGGCTACACCTTC. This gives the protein CAWEEGGDGYTF.